The clone carrying this T cell receptor (beta chain) appeared once. Its antigen remains unidentified. The source of the sample is a study of shared clonotypes between healthy human individuals. Broader study findings: Few donors limited the genetic and exposure-history diversity represented. Sharing across a few donors was seen in 4% to 5% of naive CD4 clonotypes.

Naive CD4+ cells were CD45RA-selected; the remaining cells were memory. Produced via immunoSEQ multiplex PCR; TCRdb's table is partial and in-frame only. The sample has roughly 2.5 million clones, just over 90% seen once. Sequenced material: naive CD4+ T cells sorted from blood. Subset meaning: CD45RA+ positively selected. The TCR originated in a man between 18 and 29 years old in good health.

DNA for the CDR3: TGTGCCAGCAGTTCCCCGACTAGCGGGAGGTACAATGAGCAGTTCTTC. Translating gives CASSSPTSGRYNEQFF. The chain combines TRBV6-6 with TRBJ2-1; 13 bases align to TRBD2. The CDR3 runs to 16 residues. Germline V gene data show CDR1 as MNHNY and CDR2 as SVGAGI (reference sequence). After removal of 4 bases from V and 4 bases from J, the junction contained 4 bases not matched to a gene.